This T cell receptor (beta chain) was sequenced for a study of T cell responses to AZD1222 COVID-19 vaccine (dated by TCRdb to the early 2020s). Background on the whole study: Because spike-specific TCR depth and breadth did not differ between the two schedules, AZD1222 recipients who got a second dose at roughly 4 weeks were pooled with those who got a second dose at roughly 12 weeks. TCR sequencing covered roughly 230 trial participants: 200 to 210 given two doses of AZD1222 and about 26 given two doses of MenACWY control vaccine. Trial participants were enrolled into age subgroups of 18-55, 56-69 and 70-plus years, which contained about 150, 27 and 61 TCR-sequenced participants, respectively.

Read against the paper, the sample's time point label means: baseline before first vaccination. The vaccinee samples were drawn from two UK trials, COV001 and COV002, one of which was a single-blind randomized controlled phase 2/3 trial testing AZD1222 (ChAdOx1 nCoV-19) in healthy adults. For TCRbeta chain sequencing, PBMC samples from trial participants were taken at day 0 and at day 28 after the second dose. About this clone: Its antigen target is currently unknown. The record has no base qualities; no much larger clone is one base away.

Measured from the cysteine to the phenylalanine, the CDR3 is 17 residues long. The read is trimmed to its CDR3 DNA, 51 bases read in frame from base 1. Trimmed from V: 1 base; trimmed from J: 0 bases; junction bases lacking a gene match: 8. Based on the germline V gene (reference sequence), the CDR1 and CDR2 sequences are SGHNT and YYREEE. On the study overall, not on this receptor specifically: Conclusions about previously exposed vaccinees are limited because only a handful of AZD1222 recipients were SARS-CoV-2 seropositive at baseline. Nearly half of unique spike-specific TCRs reportedly recognized epitopes outside regions mutated in the B.1.351 and B.1.1.7 variants. Spike-specific TCR breadth and depth rose significantly after two AZD1222 doses compared with day 0 and with MenACWY recipients. The 56-69-year group was small, and its depth increase did not reach significance, likely because of low power. Because no samples from the day 14 peak response were available, repertoires could be characterized only after the peak T cell response. Most participants were white British and females outnumbered males, and the authors suggested that clonal diversity may have been underestimated. The whole spike protein was spanned by vaccine-associated CD4 TCRs, and dominant responses were seen in regions 160-218 and 743-854.

The CDR3 regions of human TCRbeta chains were subjected to immunosequencing. As for the original processing: Repertoire TCRs were checked for matches against a reference library of SARS-CoV-2-specific TCRs that had been generated using the MIRA antigen-specificity platform. Breadth meant the fraction of unique TCRs that were SARS-CoV-2-associated, whereas depth meant the fraction of total T cells that were SARS-CoV-2-associated. Using the MIRA data, each spike-specific TCR was assigned both to the spike region to which the TCR was reactive and to a CD4 or CD8 class. Log10-transformed breadth and depth values were compared by one-way ANOVA with Sidak's multiple comparisons tests. TCRdb took over this immuneACCESS table, retaining in-frame rearrangements with V and J assigned. Such tables are incomplete; in checked studies, under half of the missing clones stem from an unresolved V gene, and the remainder is unexplained. V and J calls and clone size follow that table, whereas D and trimming were derived from the DNA. The sample table records fewer than 85,000 clones; 88% of these occur just once. 20% of the sample comes from the top ten.

This specimen was peripheral blood, taken on day 0 of AZD1222 vaccination. This sequence uses TRBV5-4 and TRBJ1-1, with 8 central nucleotides matching TRBD1. This sequence was found in an adult in good health. The DNA reads as follows: TGTGCCAGCAGCTTGAGCCAGGGGGCGAGGATGAACACTGAAGCTTTCTTT. This is translated as CASSLSQGARMNTEAFF.